This passage covers 2 T cell receptor beta chains from one sample sequenced in a study of blood T cells in healthy people across ages. Next came a second PCR, run for about 7 to 12 cycles, which used a sample-barcoded 5' primer along with a J-beta primer mix. TCRdb re-called the 5' RACE reads through MiXCR, storing one row per CDR3 protein. The sample has roughly 1,500,000 distinct CDR3 sequences; 30% to 35% are singletons. The sequencing input was blood. All receptors derive from a woman aged 25 to 45 in good health.

The chain employs TRBV7-9 and TRBJ2-3; 9 bases are shared with TRBD2. CDR3 length: 15 residues. Trimming removed 4 bases from V and 6 bases from J; junction bases left unmatched: 8. Germline values: CDR1 SEHNR, CDR2 FQNEAQ (reference sequence). The CDR3 DNA is TGTGCCAGCAGCTCCGGGACTAGCCCCTCGGATACGCAGTATTTT. Encoded protein: CASSSGTSPSDTQYF.

This clonotype was seen a few times. The chain recombines TRBV11-1 with TRBJ2-2; D is perhaps TRBD1 (6 bases). V shed 5 bases and J shed 7 bases, with 17 bases lying between them. This CDR3 is built from 15 residues. Germline V lookup: CDR1 SGHAT, CDR2 FQDESV (reference sequence). The CDR3 here is CASSRESRGNGELFF. The CDR3 DNA reads TGTGCCAGCAGCCGAGAATCCAGGGGAAACGGGGAGCTGTTTTTT.